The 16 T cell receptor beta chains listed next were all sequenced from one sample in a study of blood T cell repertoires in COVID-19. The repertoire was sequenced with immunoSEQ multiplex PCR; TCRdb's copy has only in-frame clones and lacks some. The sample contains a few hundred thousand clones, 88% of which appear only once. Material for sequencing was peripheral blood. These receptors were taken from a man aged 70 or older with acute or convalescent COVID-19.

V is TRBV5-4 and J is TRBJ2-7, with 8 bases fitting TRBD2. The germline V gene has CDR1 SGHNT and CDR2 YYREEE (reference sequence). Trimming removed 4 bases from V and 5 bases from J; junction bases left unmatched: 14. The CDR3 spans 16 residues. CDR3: CASSNMGSGMVDEQYF. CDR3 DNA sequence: TGTGCCAGCAGCAACATGGGTAGCGGGATGGTAGACGAGCAGTACTTC.

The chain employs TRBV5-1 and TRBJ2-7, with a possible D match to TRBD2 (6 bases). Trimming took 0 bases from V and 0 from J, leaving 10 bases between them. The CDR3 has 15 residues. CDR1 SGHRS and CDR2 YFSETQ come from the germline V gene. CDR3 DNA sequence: TGCGCCAGCAGCTTGGTTCGGGGGAGCTCCTACGAGCAGTACTTC. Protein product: CASSLVRGSSYEQYF.

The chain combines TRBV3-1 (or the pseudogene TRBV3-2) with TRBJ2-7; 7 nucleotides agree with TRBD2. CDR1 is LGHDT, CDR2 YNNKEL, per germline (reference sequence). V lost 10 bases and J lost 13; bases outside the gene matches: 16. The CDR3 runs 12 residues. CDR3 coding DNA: TGTGCCACTCTACGACCGGGAGGCCACATCTACTTC. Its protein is CATLRPGGHIYF.

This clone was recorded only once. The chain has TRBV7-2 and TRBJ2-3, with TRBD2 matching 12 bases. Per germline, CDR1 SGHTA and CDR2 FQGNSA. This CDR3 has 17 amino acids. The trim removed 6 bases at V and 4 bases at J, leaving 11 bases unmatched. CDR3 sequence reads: CASRDTGTSGRADTQYF. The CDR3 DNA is TGTGCCAGCAGAGATACCGGGACTAGCGGGCGTGCAGATACGCAGTATTTT.

Here the CDR3 reads CSAMGREAFF. The CDR3 nucleotides read TGCAGTGCTATGGGCAGAGAAGCTTTCTTT. The chain employs TRBV20-1 and TRBJ1-1, with D unresolved. Trimming left V 4 bases short and J 8 bases short, with 8 bases between. The CDR3 covers 10 residues. Looked up from germline, CDR1 is DFQATT and CDR2 is SNEGSKA (reference sequence).

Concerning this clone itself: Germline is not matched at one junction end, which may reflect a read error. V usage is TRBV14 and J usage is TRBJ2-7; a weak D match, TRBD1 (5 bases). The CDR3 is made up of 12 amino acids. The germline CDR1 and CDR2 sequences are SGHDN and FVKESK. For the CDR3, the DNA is TGTGCCAGCAGCCAAGATTGGGCCAGGGCAAACTTC. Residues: CASSQDWARANF.

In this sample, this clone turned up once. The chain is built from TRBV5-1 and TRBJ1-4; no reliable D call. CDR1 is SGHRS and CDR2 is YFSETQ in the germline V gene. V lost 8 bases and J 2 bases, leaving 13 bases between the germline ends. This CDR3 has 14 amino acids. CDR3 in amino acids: CASRRVMTNEKLFF. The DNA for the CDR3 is TGCGCCAGTAGGAGGGTGATGACTAATGAAAAACTGTTTTTT.

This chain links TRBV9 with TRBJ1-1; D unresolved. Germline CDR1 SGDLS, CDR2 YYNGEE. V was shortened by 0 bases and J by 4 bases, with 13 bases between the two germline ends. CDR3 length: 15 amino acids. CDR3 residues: CASSVGAEYGTEAFF. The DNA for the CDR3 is TGTGCCAGCAGCGTAGGGGCTGAATACGGCACTGAAGCTTTCTTT.

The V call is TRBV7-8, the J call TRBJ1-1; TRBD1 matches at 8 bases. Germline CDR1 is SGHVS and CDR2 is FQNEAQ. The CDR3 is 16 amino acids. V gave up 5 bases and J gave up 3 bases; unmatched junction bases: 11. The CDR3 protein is CASSQYYVTGDTEAFF. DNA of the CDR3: TGTGCCAGCAGCCAATATTATGTGACAGGGGACACTGAAGCTTTCTTT.

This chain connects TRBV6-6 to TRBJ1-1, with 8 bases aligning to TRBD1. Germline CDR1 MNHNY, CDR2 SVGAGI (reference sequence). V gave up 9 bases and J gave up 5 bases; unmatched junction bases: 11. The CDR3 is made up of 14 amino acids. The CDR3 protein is CASSQGARWTEAFF. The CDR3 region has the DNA TGTGCCAGTTCTCAGGGGGCAAGGTGGACTGAAGCTTTCTTT.

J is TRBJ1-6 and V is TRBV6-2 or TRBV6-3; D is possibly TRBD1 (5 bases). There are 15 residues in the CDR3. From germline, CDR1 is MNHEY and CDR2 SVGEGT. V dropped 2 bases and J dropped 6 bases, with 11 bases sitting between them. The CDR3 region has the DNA TGTGCCAGCAGTTACACCGGGACTTTTAATTCACCCCTCCACTTT. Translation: CASSYTGTFNSPLHF.

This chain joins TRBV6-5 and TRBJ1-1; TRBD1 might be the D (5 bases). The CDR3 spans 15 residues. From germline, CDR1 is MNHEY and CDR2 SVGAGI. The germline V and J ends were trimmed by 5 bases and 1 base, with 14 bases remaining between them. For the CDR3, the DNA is TGTGCCAGCAGTAGAGATGGGGGGGGGAACACTGAAGCTTTCTTT. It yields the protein CASSRDGGGNTEAFF.

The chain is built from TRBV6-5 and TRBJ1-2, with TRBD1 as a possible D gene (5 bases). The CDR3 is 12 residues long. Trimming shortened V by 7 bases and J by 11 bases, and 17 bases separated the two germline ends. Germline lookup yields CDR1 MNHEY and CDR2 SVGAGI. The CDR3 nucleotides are TGTGCCAGCACCACAGCCAGGGAAGGATACACCTTC. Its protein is CASTTAREGYTF.

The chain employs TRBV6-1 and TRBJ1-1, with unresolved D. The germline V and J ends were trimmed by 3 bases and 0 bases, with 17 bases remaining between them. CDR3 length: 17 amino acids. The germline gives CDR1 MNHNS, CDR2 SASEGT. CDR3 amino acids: CASSEGVQYQMNTEAFF. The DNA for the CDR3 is TGTGCCAGCAGTGAGGGCGTCCAGTACCAGATGAACACTGAAGCTTTCTTT.

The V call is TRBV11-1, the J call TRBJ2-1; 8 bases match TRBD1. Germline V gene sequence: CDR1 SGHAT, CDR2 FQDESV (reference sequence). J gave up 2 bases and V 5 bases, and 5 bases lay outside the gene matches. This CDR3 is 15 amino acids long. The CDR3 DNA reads TGTGCCAGCAGCACTGGACAGGGACCCTACAATGAGCAGTTCTTC. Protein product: CASSTGQGPYNEQFF.

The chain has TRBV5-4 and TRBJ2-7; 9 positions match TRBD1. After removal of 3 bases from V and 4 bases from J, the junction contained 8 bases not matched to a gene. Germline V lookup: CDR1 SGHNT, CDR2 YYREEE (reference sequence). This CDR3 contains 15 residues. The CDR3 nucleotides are TGTGCCAGCAGCTGGGGGACAGGGAACAAGTACGAGCAGTACTTC. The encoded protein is CASSWGTGNKYEQYF.